The 3 T cell receptor beta chains given below trace back to one sample, sequenced in a study of T cells in severe cutaneous drug reactions. The iRepertoire multiplex PCR system with TCR subtype-specific primers built both bulk and single-cell libraries. TCRdb reanalyzed the multiplex PCR reads, giving one entry per CDR3 protein sequence and no DNA. This sample contains approximately 9,700 distinct CDR3 sequences. Sequenced patients had Stevens-Johnson syndrome or toxic epidermal necrolysis caused by carbamazepine. The sequenced sample was cells from a skin blister. These receptors originate from a human donor with Stevens-Johnson syndrome, a severe cutaneous drug reaction.

Considering frequency, this clonotype is medium-sized. This sequence joins TRBV20-1 and TRBJ1-1. This CDR3 has 12 residues. Per the germline V gene, CDR1 is DFQATT and CDR2 is SNEGSKA (reference sequence). CDR3 sequence reads: CSARGANTEAFF.

The rearrangement links TRBV29-1 to TRBJ1-2; TCRdb proposes TRBD1, but this gene call is untestable without DNA. The CDR3 contains 15 residues. Germline values: CDR1 SQVTM, CDR2 ANQGSEA. CDR3 sequence: CSVDARDPGSYGYTF.

The chain has TRBV29-1 and TRBJ1-5. This CDR3 is 14 amino acids long. Germline V gene data show CDR1 as SQVTM and CDR2 as ANQGSEA. The CDR3 spells CSVVQEGLNQPQHF.